Listed below are T cell receptor beta chains from one sample, sequenced in a study of T cell responses to AZD1222 COVID-19 vaccine. Assay: immunoSEQ multiplex PCR; the TCRdb copy retains only in-frame clones and omits some. The data hold fewer than 90,000 clones, with about 93% observed a single time. This specimen was peripheral blood, taken 28 days after the second AZD1222 dose. The receptors here all came from an adult who received the AZD1222 COVID-19 vaccine. Both conserved end residues are part of each CDR3. A D gene is named only where the DNA matches it firmly. Size values are once, few and many counts, or a class for expanded clones, and some rows have none.

V,size,J,D,CDR3,DNA
TRBV18,.,TRBJ2-7,.,CASSQQSYEQYF,TGTGCCAGCTCACAACAGTCCTACGAGCAGTACTTC
TRBV7-9,.,TRBJ1-2,.,CASSLEDRGYTF,TGTGCCAGCAGCTTAGAGGACCGTGGCTACACCTTC
TRBV7-3,.,TRBJ2-7,.,CASSLTGTSYEQYF,TGTGCCAGCAGCTTAACAGGGACATCCTACGAGCAGTACTTC
TRBV7-2,.,TRBJ1-5,.,CASSPRSGDGQPQHF,TGTGCCAGCAGCCCGCGGTCAGGGGATGGTCAGCCCCAGCATTTT
TRBV2,.,TRBJ2-7,TRBD1,CASRQGVNEQYF,TGTGCCAGCAGACAGGGGGTCAACGAGCAGTACTTC
TRBV5-6,.,TRBJ1-4,.,CASSPSPRTNEKLFF,TGTGCCAGCAGCCCTTCCCCTAGGACGAATGAAAAACTGTTTTTT
TRBV10-3,few,TRBJ2-3,TRBD2,CAISSGSADTQYF,TGTGCCATTTCTAGCGGGAGTGCAGATACGCAGTATTTT
TRBV21-1,once,TRBJ2-3,.,CASSKAPASRGLAAPDTQYF,TGTGCCAGCAGCAAAGCACCCGCGTCACGGGGGCTAGCGGCCCCAGATACGCAGTATTTT
TRBV18,.,TRBJ2-7,.,CASSPIQGTTDEQYF,TGTGCCAGCTCTCCTATCCAGGGAACTACCGACGAGCAGTACTTC
TRBV19,.,TRBJ1-1,.,CASSPGTVNTEAFF,TGTGCCAGTAGTCCGGGGACCGTTAACACTGAAGCTTTCTTT
TRBV7-2,.,TRBJ2-2,.,CASSSLPYTGELFF,TGTGCCAGCAGCTCCCTCCCGTACACCGGGGAGCTGTTTTTT
TRBV5-6,.,TRBJ1-1,.,CASSLRNTEAFF,TGTGCCAGCAGCTTGAGGAACACTGAAGCTTTCTTT
TRBV3-1/TRBV3-2,.,TRBJ2-1,.,CASSQGPGSLKGEQFF,TGTGCCAGCAGCCAAGGGCCCGGGTCCCTAAAGGGTGAGCAGTTCTTC
TRBV18,.,TRBJ2-1,.,CASSPPSGYNEQFF,TGTGCCAGCTCACCACCGAGTGGCTACAATGAGCAGTTCTTC
TRBV5-8,once,TRBJ1-4,.,CASSLGDSRATNEKLFF,TGTGCCAGCAGCTTGGGTGACAGCCGTGCAACTAATGAAAAACTGTTTTTT